This T cell receptor (beta chain) came from a study of Ad26.COV2.S vaccination and SARS-CoV-2 variants. The treatment denotes: about 20 received Ad26.COV2.S at low or high dose, single or two shots; roughly five received placebo; per-sample allocation not given. On day 63 after the first injection, vaccine and placebo recipients gave samples. V was clipped by 0 bases and J by 5 bases, with 6 bases between them. Germline V gene sequence: CDR1 SGHRS, CDR2 YFSETQ. The CDR3 covers 13 residues. Sequencing used immunoSEQ multiplex PCR; TCRdb keeps in-frame clones, though not all of them. The sample contains just over 350,000 clones, approximately 85% of which appear only once.

This clonotype originated in a person between 18 and 60 years old who received the Ad26.COV2.S COVID-19 vaccine or a placebo. The chain carries TRBV5-1 and TRBJ2-1; no firm D call. The input for sequencing was peripheral blood, taken in a trial of Ad26.COV2.S vaccine versus placebo. CDR3 loop: CASSLELNNEQFF. The CDR3 DNA reads TGCGCCAGCAGCTTGGAACTCAACAATGAGCAGTTCTTC. The variable domain in full, with the rest retrieved from reference TRBV5-1 and TRBJ2-1, is KAGVTQTPRYLIKTRGQQVTLSCSPISGHRSVSWYQQTPGQGLQFLFEYFSETQRNKGNFPGRFSGRQFSNSRSEMNVSTLELGDSALYLCASSLELNNEQFFGPGTRLTVL.